The 18 T cell receptor beta chains in this list originate from one sample, sequenced in a study of blood T cell repertoires in COVID-19. Generated by immunoSEQ multiplex PCR, the TCRdb table keeps only in-frame clones and is missing some. Of roughly 320,000 clones in the sample, around 84% were seen once. The sample was peripheral blood. These TCRs come from an older man with acute or convalescent COVID-19.

The chain uses TRBV25-1 and TRBJ2-2; no firm D call. The CDR3 totals 14 residues. CDR1 and CDR2 (germline): MGHDK, SYGVNS. Trimming left V 4 bases short and J 3 bases short, with 9 bases between. The CDR3 nucleotides are TGTGCCAGCAGTGCCGTCGGGTACACCGGGGAGCTGTTTTTT. This gives the protein CASSAVGYTGELFF.

V and J are TRBV18 and TRBJ1-1; tentative D call: TRBD1 (6 bases). From germline, CDR1 is KGHSH and CDR2 LQKENI. This CDR3 comprises 12 residues. The V end lost 4 bases, the J end lost 6 bases, and 9 bases lay between the germline ends. CDR3 nucleotide sequence: TGTGCCAGCTCACTCCAGGGGTCTGAAGCTTTCTTT. Its translation: CASSLQGSEAFF.

This clone was recorded once. This chain joins TRBV4-2 and TRBJ2-7; possibly TRBD2 for D (5 bases). The CDR3 covers 13 residues. Per the germline V gene, CDR1 is LGHNA and CDR2 is YNFKEQ. V was shortened by 2 bases and J by 3 bases, with 8 bases between the two germline ends. The DNA for the CDR3 is TGTGCCAGCAGCCAACGTCGGGGCTACGAGCAGTACTTC. Protein product: CASSQRRGYEQYF.

This chain connects TRBV2 to TRBJ1-1; a weak D match, TRBD1 (6 bases). Trimming cost V 7 bases and J 1 base, with 10 bases left between them. CDR1 is SNHLY and CDR2 is FYNNEI in the germline V gene. CDR3 length: 13 amino acids. The CDR3 DNA sequence: TGTGCCAGCAACAGGGACGCGAACACTGAAGCTTTCTTT. As protein: CASNRDANTEAFF. Full variable domain (missing parts from reference TRBV2 and TRBJ1-1): EPEVTQTPSHQVTQMGQEVILRCVPISNHLYFYWYRQILGQKVEFLVSFYNNEISEKSEIFDDQFSVERPDGSNFTLKIRSTKLEDSAMYFCASNRDANTEAFFGQGTRLTVV.

J is TRBJ1-5 and V is TRBV11-2; 7 nucleotides match TRBD1. The CDR3 consists of 13 residues. The germline CDR1 and CDR2 sequences are SGHAT and FQNNGV. After removal of 5 bases from V and 6 bases from J, the junction contained 4 bases not matched to a gene. The CDR3 sequence: CASSTYRGQPQHF. CDR3 DNA: TGTGCCAGCAGCACCTACAGGGGTCAGCCCCAGCATTTT. Drawing the rest from reference TRBV11-2 and TRBJ1-5, the complete variable domain is EAGVAQSPRYKIIEKRQSVAFWCNPISGHATLYWYQQILGQGPKLLIQFQNNGVVDDSQLPKDRFSAERLKGVDSTLKIQPAKLEDSAVYLCASSTYRGQPQHFGDGTRLSIL.

The chain couples TRBV5-1 to TRBJ2-3; 13 bases agree with TRBD2. J lost 6 bases, V lost 6 bases, and 13 bases had no gene match. Germline V gene lookup returns CDR1 SGHRS and CDR2 YFSETQ. The CDR3 loop spans 17 amino acids. CDR3 residues: CASTLGPGLAGMDTQYF. CDR3 DNA: TGCGCCAGCACCCTGGGCCCGGGACTAGCGGGGATGGATACGCAGTATTTT.

The J gene is TRBJ2-3, the V gene TRBV6-2 or TRBV6-3; D perhaps matches TRBD2 (5 bases). Between the trimmed V and J ends, which lost 3 bases and 7 bases, there was a span of 17 bases. Germline loops: CDR1 MNHEY, CDR2 SVGEGT. The CDR3 has 15 amino acids. CDR3 residues: CASSYATAAGHTQYF. Written as DNA, the CDR3 is TGTGCCAGCAGTTATGCGACCGCGGCGGGCCATACGCAGTATTTT.

The chain uses TRBV7-2 and TRBJ1-4, with TRBD1 as a possible D gene (6 bases). The CDR3 is 16 residues long. V was clipped by 1 base and J by 2 bases, with 11 bases between them. CDR1 is SGHTA and CDR2 is FQGNSA in the germline V gene. The CDR3 spells CASSLGGGFTNEKLFF. For the CDR3, the DNA is TGTGCCAGCAGCTTAGGAGGGGGTTTTACTAATGAAAAACTGTTTTTT. The full variable domain, completed using reference TRBV7-2 and TRBJ1-4, is GAGVSQSPSNKVTEKGKDVELRCDPISGHTALYWYRQSLGQGLEFLIYFQGNSAPDKSGLPSDRFSAERTGGSVSTLTIQRTQQEDSAVYLCASSLGGGFTNEKLFFGSGTQLSVL.

The chain recombines TRBV7-2 with TRBJ2-7; the D gene is possibly TRBD2 (6 bases). Trimming took off 4 bases at V and 0 bases at J, with 13 bases between the two ends. The CDR3 length is 15 residues. Germline V lookup: CDR1 SGHTA, CDR2 FQGNSA. The CDR3 reads CASSSTGGPSYEQYF. In DNA form, the CDR3 reads TGTGCCAGCAGCTCTACAGGAGGGCCCTCCTACGAGCAGTACTTC.

V usage is TRBV28 and J usage is TRBJ1-4; 7 positions match TRBD1. Germline values: CDR1 MDHEN, CDR2 SYDVKM. The CDR3 is 15 amino acids. Losses at the gene ends were 2 bases for V and 5 bases for J; bases not matched to a gene: 5. The CDR3 bases are TGTGCCAGCAGTTTAGGACAGGCTAGGAATGAAAAACTGTTTTTT. Protein product: CASSLGQARNEKLFF.

V usage is TRBV29-1 and J usage is TRBJ1-2; D remains ambiguous. V lost 5 bases to trimming and J lost 4 bases, with 11 bases between them. This CDR3 is built from 12 residues. From germline, CDR1 is SQVTM and CDR2 ANQGSEA. The CDR3, as DNA: TGCAGCGTTACGGCAGGAACCTATGGCTACACCTTC. It yields the protein CSVTAGTYGYTF. The whole variable domain, filled in from reference TRBV29-1 and TRBJ1-2, reads SAVISQKPSRDICQRGTSLTIQCQVDSQVTMMFWYRQQPGQSLTLIATANQGSEATYESGFVIDKFPISRPNLTFSTLTVSNMSPEDSSIYLCSVTAGTYGYTFGSGTRLTVV.

The V and J genes are TRBV11-2 and TRBJ2-4; 7 nucleotides agree with TRBD1. V gave up 5 bases and J gave up 0 bases; unmatched junction bases: 7. The CDR3 consists of 16 residues. Germline V gives CDR1 SGHAT, CDR2 FQNNGV. This CDR3 reads CASSVTGALAKNIQYF. The CDR3 region has the DNA TGTGCCAGCAGCGTAACAGGGGCCCTAGCCAAAAACATTCAGTACTTC.

The rearrangement links TRBV6-6 to TRBJ2-5; 11 positions agree with TRBD2. V shed 8 bases and J 6 bases; nucleotides not matched to a gene: 8. This CDR3 comprises 14 residues. The germline gives CDR1 MNHNY, CDR2 SVGAGI (reference sequence). The CDR3 spells CASGELAGGKTQYF. CDR3 DNA: TGTGCCAGCGGGGAGCTAGCGGGGGGTAAGACCCAGTACTTC.

The chain links TRBV5-1 to TRBJ2-5; D unresolved. The CDR3 spans 15 residues. V lost 0 bases to trimming and J lost 1 base, with 10 bases between them. Germline V gene data show CDR1 as SGHRS and CDR2 as YFSETQ. As DNA, the CDR3 is TGCGCCAGCAGCTTGGCCGATCGGTCCCAAGAGACCCAGTACTTC. Its translation is CASSLADRSQETQYF.

V is TRBV6-5 and J is TRBJ1-5; tentatively, D is TRBD1 (6 bases). CDR3 length: 13 residues. Germline CDR1 and CDR2: MNHEY and SVGAGI. Trimming shortened V by 6 bases and J by 3 bases, and 9 bases separated the two germline ends. The chain's CDR3 is CASRQGNNQPQHF. The CDR3, as DNA: TGTGCCAGCAGACAGGGAAACAATCAGCCCCAGCATTTT.

The rearrangement uses TRBV9 and TRBJ1-4, with D hard to call. Trimming pared 4 bases from V and 5 bases from J, leaving 21 bases between. Germline loops: CDR1 SGDLS, CDR2 YYNGEE. The CDR3 sequence is 17 residues long. DNA of the CDR3: TGTGCCAGCAGCACGGGAGGGTCCGGACGCTCGAATGAAAAACTGTTTTTT. As protein: CASSTGGSGRSNEKLFF.

The chain employs TRBV14 and TRBJ2-4, with 8 bases fitting TRBD1. The CDR3 sequence is 15 residues long. The V and J ends lost 1 base and 7 bases, in that order; junction bases with no gene match: 6. Looked up from germline, CDR1 is SGHDN and CDR2 is FVKESK. The CDR3 DNA is TGTGCCAGCAGCCAAGTTGGACAGGGCGCGAACATTCAGTACTTC. Residues: CASSQVGQGANIQYF.

This clone has just one count. The CDR3 region is CASSLVGGIAKNIQYF. The CDR3 region has the DNA TGTGCCAGCAGCTTAGTCGGGGGGATAGCCAAAAACATTCAGTACTTC. J is TRBJ2-4 and V is TRBV7-2; 7 nucleotides agree with TRBD2. The CDR3 covers 16 residues. The junction had 3 bases not matched to a gene; V was cut back by 1 base and J by 0 bases. Germline CDR1 and CDR2: SGHTA and FQGNSA.